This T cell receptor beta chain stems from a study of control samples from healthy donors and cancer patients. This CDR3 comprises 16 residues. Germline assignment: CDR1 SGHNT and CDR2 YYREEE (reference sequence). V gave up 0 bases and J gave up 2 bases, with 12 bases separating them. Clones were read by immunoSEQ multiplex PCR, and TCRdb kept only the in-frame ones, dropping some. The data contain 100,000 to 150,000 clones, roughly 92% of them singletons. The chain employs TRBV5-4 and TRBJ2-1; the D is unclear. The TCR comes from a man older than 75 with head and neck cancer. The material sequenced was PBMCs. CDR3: CASSLGGGGAYNEQFF. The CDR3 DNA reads TGTGCCAGCAGCTTGGGTGGTGGTGGCGCCTACAATGAGCAGTTCTTC.